The text below deals with one TCR beta chain. Its antigen is unidentified. This entry is derived from a study of cytomegalovirus exposure and HLA in healthy donors. Study-level findings and limits: Rarity characterized most TCR sequences, yet some public TCRs appeared in many donors. In vitro, a few CMV-associated chains proved specific for CMV antigens.

Germline V CDR1 and CDR2: SGHDN, FVKESK. The V end was cut by 3 bases, the J end by 0 bases, with 9 bases between. The CDR3 sequence is 14 residues long. PCR involved 60 Vbeta and 13 Jbeta primers. Generated by immunoSEQ multiplex PCR, the TCRdb table keeps only in-frame clones and is missing some. The data contain about 150,000 clones, 75% to 90% of them seen just once; the ten biggest clones take up about 1.2%. The chain joins TRBV14 to TRBJ2-7; D is unresolved. Sequenced input: PBMCs. The source of this sequence is a boy aged 2 to 10 in good health and CMV-seronegative. CDR3 sequence (DNA): TGTGCCAGCAGCCAGGCACAGAACTCCTACGAGCAGTACGTC. Translating it yields CASSQAQNSYEQYV.